The clone carrying this TCR beta chain was counted between two and nine times. The antigen is not known. MiXCR, applied by TCRdb to the reads, yields one record per CDR3 protein. Seen here are around 340,000 distinct CDR3 sequences, almost 30% observed once, and the top ten hold 20%. This sample is part of a study of T cell repertoires in cytomegalovirus infection. V lost 5 bases and J lost 4; bases outside the gene matches: 6. Germline V lookup: CDR1 SGHTA, CDR2 FQGTGA. This CDR3 spans 15 amino acids. The TCR sequence derives from a human donor in good health (CMV status not recorded). Some clones in this sample may be carry-over from other donors' samples. The source was cultured PBMCs, collected from culture after CMV antigen stimulation. The chain is built from TRBV7-3 and TRBJ2-1; 9 bases are a match to TRBD1. The CDR3 here is CASSQRQGGYNEQFF. The DNA of the CDR3 is TGTGCCAGCAGCCAGAGACAGGGGGGATACAATGAGCAGTTCTTC. Filled out from reference TRBV7-3 and TRBJ2-1, the complete variable domain reads GAGVSQTPSNKVTEKGKYVELRCDPISGHTALYWYRQSLGQGPEFLIYFQGTGAADDSGLPNDRFFAVRPEGSVSTLKIQRTERGDSAVYLCASSQRQGGYNEQFFGPGTRLTVL.